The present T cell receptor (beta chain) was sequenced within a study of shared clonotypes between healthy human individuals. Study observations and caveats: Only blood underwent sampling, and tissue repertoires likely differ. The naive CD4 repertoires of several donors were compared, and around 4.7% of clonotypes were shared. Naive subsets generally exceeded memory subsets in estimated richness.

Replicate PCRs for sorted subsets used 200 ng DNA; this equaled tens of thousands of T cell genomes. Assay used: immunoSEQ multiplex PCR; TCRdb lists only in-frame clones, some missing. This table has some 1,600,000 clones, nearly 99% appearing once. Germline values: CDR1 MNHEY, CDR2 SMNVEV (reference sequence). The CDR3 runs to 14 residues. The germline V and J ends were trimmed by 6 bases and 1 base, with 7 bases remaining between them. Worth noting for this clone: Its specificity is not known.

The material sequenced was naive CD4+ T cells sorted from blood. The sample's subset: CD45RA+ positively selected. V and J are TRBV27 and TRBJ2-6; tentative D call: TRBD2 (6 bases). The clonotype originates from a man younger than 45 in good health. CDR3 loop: CASRGTSGANVLTF. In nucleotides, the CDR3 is TGTGCCAGCAGAGGGACTTCTGGGGCCAACGTCCTGACTTTC.